This record looks at one TCR beta chain sequence and its context. These data belong to a study of blood T cell repertoires in COVID-19. The V gene end was trimmed by 4 bases and the J gene end by 1 base; junction bases not matched to a gene: 4. The germline V gene encodes CDR1 SGHRS and CDR2 YFSETQ. The CDR3 has 14 amino acids. Clones were sequenced by immunoSEQ multiplex PCR, and TCRdb holds only the in-frame ones, with some missing. The sample consists of approximately 220,000 clones, approximately 83% of them appearing once. The chain is built from TRBV5-1 and TRBJ1-1; 7 bases are shared with TRBD1. This clonotype was obtained from a woman between 40 and 55 years old with active or convalescent COVID-19. Material for sequencing was peripheral blood. This chain's CDR3 is CASSRDSGNTEAFF. CDR3 in DNA: TGCGCCAGCAGCCGGGACAGCGGGAACACTGAAGCTTTCTTT.